The rows below give T cell receptor beta chains drawn from one sample of a study of control samples from healthy donors and cancer patients. The method was immunoSEQ multiplex PCR; TCRdb's version includes in-frame clones alone and lacks a portion of them. This sample has 150,000 or so clones; roughly 94% occur once, and the top ten carry over 12%. Specimen: PBMCs. These receptors all stem from a man between 60 and 75 years old with colorectal cancer. The CDR3 runs from the conserved cysteine through the conserved F or W. Fields, in order: J gene, CDR3 length, clone size, V gene, D gene, CDR3 DNA, CDR3 protein. A D gene is named only where the DNA matches it firmly. Rows give clone size only sometimes, using once, few, many, or a class for an expanded clone.

j_gene: TRBJ2-7
len: 15
abundance: NA
v_gene: TRBV27
d_gene: TRBD1
CDR3nt: TGTGCCAGCAGTTTATCACAGGGGATGCCGTACGAGCAGTACTTC
CDR3aa: CASSLSQGMPYEQYF

j_gene: TRBJ1-3
len: 15
abundance: NA
v_gene: TRBV19
d_gene: NA
CDR3nt: TGTGCCAGTAGTATACCGTACAGGTCCGGAAACACCATATATTTT
CDR3aa: CASSIPYRSGNTIYF

j_gene: TRBJ1-2
len: 16
abundance: NA
v_gene: TRBV28
d_gene: NA
CDR3nt: TGTGCCAGCAGCCAAAATGGACTGGGGAGTAACTATGGCTACACCTTC
CDR3aa: CASSQNGLGSNYGYTF

j_gene: TRBJ1-5
len: 14
abundance: NA
v_gene: TRBV19
d_gene: TRBD1
CDR3nt: TGTGCCAGTACCACAGGGGGCGGCAATCAGCCCCAGCATTTT
CDR3aa: CASTTGGGNQPQHF

j_gene: TRBJ2-7
len: 14
abundance: NA
v_gene: TRBV10-2
d_gene: TRBD1
CDR3nt: TGCGCCAGTTACACCCCGCAGGGGGACTACGAGCAGTACTTC
CDR3aa: CASYTPQGDYEQYF

j_gene: TRBJ2-7
len: 16
abundance: NA
v_gene: TRBV18
d_gene: NA
CDR3nt: TGTGCCAGCTCACCACCAGCGACAACAATGTCGTACGAGCAGTACTTC
CDR3aa: CASSPPATTMSYEQYF

j_gene: TRBJ1-1
len: 13
abundance: NA
v_gene: TRBV5-1
d_gene: NA
CDR3nt: TGCGCCAGCACAAGAGAGGGGTACACTGAAGCTTTCTTT
CDR3aa: CASTREGYTEAFF

j_gene: TRBJ1-2
len: 13
abundance: NA
v_gene: TRBV10-1
d_gene: NA
CDR3nt: TGCGCCAACAAGCTCCGTTCTAACTATGGCTACACCTTC
CDR3aa: CANKLRSNYGYTF

j_gene: TRBJ2-3
len: 16
abundance: once
v_gene: TRBV5-1
d_gene: TRBD1
CDR3nt: TGCGCCAGCAGCTTGTCGGGGACAGGGGTTGGAGATACGCAGTATTTT
CDR3aa: CASSLSGTGVGDTQYF

j_gene: TRBJ1-6
len: 16
abundance: NA
v_gene: TRBV6-2/TRBV6-3
d_gene: NA
CDR3nt: TGTGCCAGCAGTTACTTGGGGGGCTCCTATAATTCACCCCTCCACTTT
CDR3aa: CASSYLGGSYNSPLHF

j_gene: TRBJ1-5
len: 14
abundance: NA
v_gene: TRBV6-2/TRBV6-3
d_gene: NA
CDR3nt: TGTGCCAGCAGCCCCGACCACGAGGATCAGCCCCAGCATTTT
CDR3aa: CASSPDHEDQPQHF

j_gene: TRBJ1-2
len: 11
abundance: NA
v_gene: TRBV20-1
d_gene: NA
CDR3nt: TGCAGTGCTAGAGTCTTGGGAGGCTACACCTTC
CDR3aa: CSARVLGGYTF

j_gene: TRBJ2-3
len: 14
abundance: NA
v_gene: TRBV7-8
d_gene: TRBD1
CDR3nt: TGTGCCAGCAGCCTGGGACAGGGGGCCGATACGCAGTATTTT
CDR3aa: CASSLGQGADTQYF

j_gene: TRBJ2-7
len: 15
abundance: NA
v_gene: TRBV4-2
d_gene: NA
CDR3nt: TGTGCCAGCAGCCAACAAGGACAGGGAGGGTACGAGCAGTACTTC
CDR3aa: CASSQQGQGGYEQYF

j_gene: TRBJ1-2
len: 13
abundance: NA
v_gene: TRBV7-2
d_gene: NA
CDR3nt: TGTGCCAGCAGCTTAATGGGGAACTATGGCTACACCTTC
CDR3aa: CASSLMGNYGYTF

j_gene: TRBJ1-2
len: 16
abundance: NA
v_gene: TRBV18
d_gene: TRBD1
CDR3nt: TGTGCCAGCTCACCCCCGGGACAGTTTCAAGTCTATGGCTACACCTTC
CDR3aa: CASSPPGQFQVYGYTF

j_gene: TRBJ2-7
len: 14
abundance: NA
v_gene: TRBV11-2
d_gene: NA
CDR3nt: TGTGCCAGCAGCTTCCAGGACGGGCCCTACGAGCAGTACTTC
CDR3aa: CASSFQDGPYEQYF

j_gene: TRBJ2-5
len: 14
abundance: NA
v_gene: TRBV6-1
d_gene: NA
CDR3nt: TGTGCCAGCAGTGAAGCGAGTCTGTCTGGGACCCAGTACTTC
CDR3aa: CASSEASLSGTQYF

j_gene: TRBJ1-5
len: 15
abundance: NA
v_gene: TRBV6-5
d_gene: NA
CDR3nt: TGTGCCAGCAGTTACTCGAGGGCAAGCAATCAGCCCCAGCATTTT
CDR3aa: CASSYSRASNQPQHF

j_gene: TRBJ2-7
len: 12
abundance: NA
v_gene: TRBV5-5
d_gene: NA
CDR3nt: TGTGCCAGCAGCCTAGCCCTGTACGAGCAGTACTTC
CDR3aa: CASSLALYEQYF

j_gene: TRBJ1-2
len: 14
abundance: once
v_gene: TRBV5-6
d_gene: NA
CDR3nt: TGTGCCAGCAGCTTCTTCAGGGCAGTAGAAGGCTACACCTTC
CDR3aa: CASSFFRAVEGYTF

j_gene: TRBJ1-1
len: 11
abundance: few
v_gene: TRBV19
d_gene: NA
CDR3nt: TGTGCCAGTAGTATAGACTGGGAAGCTTTCTTT
CDR3aa: CASSIDWEAFF

j_gene: TRBJ1-1
len: 13
abundance: once
v_gene: TRBV11-2
d_gene: NA
CDR3nt: TGTGCCAGCAGCTTAGGGGGACTCACTGAAGCTTTCTTT
CDR3aa: CASSLGGLTEAFF

j_gene: TRBJ1-2
len: 12
abundance: NA
v_gene: TRBV5-6
d_gene: NA
CDR3nt: TGTGCCAGCAGCTTGGACGGCCATGGCTACACCTTC
CDR3aa: CASSLDGHGYTF

j_gene: TRBJ1-2
len: 12
abundance: NA
v_gene: TRBV9
d_gene: NA
CDR3nt: TGTGCCAGCAGCGTAGGCGACCATGGCTACACCTTC
CDR3aa: CASSVGDHGYTF

j_gene: TRBJ1-1
len: 19
abundance: NA
v_gene: TRBV9
d_gene: NA
CDR3nt: TGTGCCAGCAGCGTAGCTGTGGAGACAGGCGTCCGAATGAACACTGAAGCTTTCTTT
CDR3aa: CASSVAVETGVRMNTEAFF

j_gene: TRBJ2-5
len: 13
abundance: once
v_gene: TRBV6-5
d_gene: TRBD2
CDR3nt: TGTGCCAGCAGGGCGGGACTAGCGGGGACCCAGTACTTC
CDR3aa: CASRAGLAGTQYF

j_gene: TRBJ2-7
len: 16
abundance: NA
v_gene: TRBV3-1/TRBV3-2
d_gene: NA
CDR3nt: TGTGCCAGCAGCCAAGAAGGGGCGGCCCCCCCCTACGAGCAGTACTTC
CDR3aa: CASSQEGAAPPYEQYF

j_gene: TRBJ2-5
len: 14
abundance: once
v_gene: TRBV30
d_gene: TRBD2
CDR3nt: TGTGCCTGGAATCCCGGGACTAGCGGAGAGACCCAGTACTTC
CDR3aa: CAWNPGTSGETQYF

j_gene: TRBJ2-7
len: 16
abundance: NA
v_gene: TRBV6-6
d_gene: NA
CDR3nt: TGTGCCAGCAGTTACCCCTCCGGGGGGCAACCTCTGAAGCAGTACTTC
CDR3aa: CASSYPSGGQPLKQYF

j_gene: TRBJ2-2
len: 13
abundance: NA
v_gene: TRBV27
d_gene: NA
CDR3nt: TGTGCCAGCAGTTTACGAGGGACCGGGGAGCTGTTTTTT
CDR3aa: CASSLRGTGELFF

j_gene: TRBJ2-1
len: 14
abundance: NA
v_gene: TRBV19
d_gene: TRBD1
CDR3nt: TGTGCCAGTACTACGACAGGGGGTAGGGATGAGCAGTTCTTC
CDR3aa: CASTTTGGRDEQFF

j_gene: TRBJ2-7
len: 15
abundance: NA
v_gene: TRBV2
d_gene: NA
CDR3nt: TGTGCCAGCAGTGAAGCAGAGCGGTTTACCTACGAGCAGTACTTC
CDR3aa: CASSEAERFTYEQYF

j_gene: TRBJ1-1
len: 16
abundance: NA
v_gene: TRBV3-1/TRBV3-2
d_gene: NA
CDR3nt: TGTGCCAGCAGCCCGGGAGGGTCAATCGTGAACACTGAAGCTTTCTTT
CDR3aa: CASSPGGSIVNTEAFF

j_gene: TRBJ2-7
len: 16
abundance: once
v_gene: TRBV3-1/TRBV3-2
d_gene: NA
CDR3nt: TGTGCCAGCAGCCAAGATGTGGGCAAGCCACTAGAAGAGCAGTACTTC
CDR3aa: CASSQDVGKPLEEQYF

j_gene: TRBJ1-6
len: 15
abundance: NA
v_gene: TRBV9
d_gene: TRBD1
CDR3nt: TGTGCCAGCAGCGCATCAGACAGGGCGAATTCACCCCTCCACTTT
CDR3aa: CASSASDRANSPLHF

j_gene: TRBJ2-5
len: 15
abundance: NA
v_gene: TRBV27
d_gene: TRBD2
CDR3nt: TGTGCCAGCAGTCCCGGGACTAGCGGCCAAGAGACCCAGTACTTC
CDR3aa: CASSPGTSGQETQYF

j_gene: TRBJ2-7
len: 13
abundance: NA
v_gene: TRBV6-1
d_gene: NA
CDR3nt: TGTGCCAGCAGTGATGGGATTTCCACGAGGCAGTACTTC
CDR3aa: CASSDGISTRQYF

j_gene: TRBJ2-3
len: 15
abundance: NA
v_gene: TRBV6-2/TRBV6-3
d_gene: NA
CDR3nt: TGTGCCAGCAGTTACGGCAGGCAGGGCACAGATACGCAGTATTTT
CDR3aa: CASSYGRQGTDTQYF

j_gene: TRBJ2-1
len: 15
abundance: NA
v_gene: TRBV9
d_gene: TRBD2
CDR3nt: TGTGCCAGCAGCCCACTAGCGGGCCACTACAATGAGCAGTTCTTC
CDR3aa: CASSPLAGHYNEQFF

j_gene: TRBJ1-5
len: 19
abundance: NA
v_gene: TRBV19
d_gene: TRBD1
CDR3nt: TGTGCCAGTAGCATCCCCGGACAGGGGATCCCCTATAGCAATCAGCCCCAGCATTTT
CDR3aa: CASSIPGQGIPYSNQPQHF

j_gene: TRBJ2-1
len: 14
abundance: NA
v_gene: TRBV10-3
d_gene: NA
CDR3nt: TGTGCCATCAGTGAGTCTAACGGGGGCCCCGAGCGATTCTTC
CDR3aa: CAISESNGGPERFF

j_gene: TRBJ2-5
len: 12
abundance: NA
v_gene: TRBV7-2
d_gene: TRBD1
CDR3nt: TGTGCCAGCAGCAGGGGGCGGGAGACCCAGTACTTC
CDR3aa: CASSRGRETQYF

j_gene: TRBJ2-7
len: 15
abundance: NA
v_gene: TRBV6-4
d_gene: NA
CDR3nt: TGTGCCAGCAGTGACAGATTGGCACCCCCCTACGAGCAGTACTTC
CDR3aa: CASSDRLAPPYEQYF

j_gene: TRBJ1-2
len: 16
abundance: NA
v_gene: TRBV9
d_gene: TRBD1
CDR3nt: TGTGCCAGCAGCGTCAGAGGGGTAGGGGGCGTCTATGGCTACACCTTC
CDR3aa: CASSVRGVGGVYGYTF

j_gene: TRBJ2-5
len: 13
abundance: NA
v_gene: TRBV7-6
d_gene: NA
CDR3nt: TGTGCCAGCAGCTTAGGGCGGCAAGAGACCCAGTACTTC
CDR3aa: CASSLGRQETQYF

j_gene: TRBJ2-6
len: 17
abundance: NA
v_gene: TRBV5-8
d_gene: NA
CDR3nt: TGTGCCAGCAGCCGCGGGACAGCCAGCTCTGGGGCCAACGTCCTGACTTTC
CDR3aa: CASSRGTASSGANVLTF

j_gene: TRBJ2-4
len: 16
abundance: NA
v_gene: TRBV27
d_gene: TRBD1
CDR3nt: TGTGCCAGCAGTTTAGCACAGGGGGTTTCTGGAGGCATTCAGTACTTC
CDR3aa: CASSLAQGVSGGIQYF

j_gene: TRBJ2-1
len: 16
abundance: NA
v_gene: TRBV3-1/TRBV3-2
d_gene: TRBD1
CDR3nt: TGTGCCAGCAGCCGTCTGGACAGGGGTCCCTACAATGAGCAGTTCTTC
CDR3aa: CASSRLDRGPYNEQFF

j_gene: TRBJ1-1
len: 13
abundance: NA
v_gene: TRBV2
d_gene: NA
CDR3nt: TGTGCCAGCAGTGTAGACACGAACACTGAAGCTTTCTTT
CDR3aa: CASSVDTNTEAFF

j_gene: TRBJ2-2
len: 15
abundance: NA
v_gene: TRBV18
d_gene: TRBD2
CDR3nt: TGTGCCAGCTCGCCGGGACTAGCGGGGACCGGGGAGCTGTTTTTT
CDR3aa: CASSPGLAGTGELFF

j_gene: TRBJ2-5
len: 13
abundance: once
v_gene: TRBV5-1
d_gene: NA
CDR3nt: TGCGCCAGCAGCCTGGAAGGTGAGGAGACCCAGTACTTC
CDR3aa: CASSLEGEETQYF

j_gene: TRBJ2-5
len: 15
abundance: NA
v_gene: TRBV5-1
d_gene: NA
CDR3nt: TGCGCCAGCAGCTTGAACACGGGGGGCGAAGAGACCCAGTACTTC
CDR3aa: CASSLNTGGEETQYF

j_gene: TRBJ2-3
len: 13
abundance: once
v_gene: TRBV12-3/TRBV12-4
d_gene: NA
CDR3nt: TGTGCCAGCAGTTTTGAGGGACCAGATACGCAGTATTTT
CDR3aa: CASSFEGPDTQYF

j_gene: TRBJ2-7
len: 14
abundance: NA
v_gene: TRBV7-2
d_gene: TRBD1
CDR3nt: TGTGCCAGCAGCCCTCGACAGGGGAGCCACGAGCAGTACTTC
CDR3aa: CASSPRQGSHEQYF

j_gene: TRBJ1-2
len: 15
abundance: NA
v_gene: TRBV5-4
d_gene: TRBD1
CDR3nt: TGTGCCAGCAGCTTGGGGGACAGGGAACACTATGGCTACACCTTC
CDR3aa: CASSLGDREHYGYTF

j_gene: TRBJ1-1
len: 15
abundance: NA
v_gene: TRBV3-1/TRBV3-2
d_gene: NA
CDR3nt: TGTGCCAGCAGCCAGTCCGGGACGGCTAACACTGAAGCTTTCTTT
CDR3aa: CASSQSGTANTEAFF

j_gene: TRBJ2-3
len: 17
abundance: NA
v_gene: TRBV9
d_gene: TRBD2
CDR3nt: TGTGCCAGCAGCCTAGGGACTAGCGGGACCAGCACAGATACGCAGTATTTT
CDR3aa: CASSLGTSGTSTDTQYF

j_gene: TRBJ1-5
len: 13
abundance: NA
v_gene: TRBV7-9
d_gene: NA
CDR3nt: TGTGCCAGCAGCTTAAATAGCAATCAGCCCCAGCATTTT
CDR3aa: CASSLNSNQPQHF

j_gene: TRBJ1-2
len: 12
abundance: NA
v_gene: TRBV5-6
d_gene: NA
CDR3nt: TGTGCCAGCAGCCTCGGGGGGGGCGGCTACACCTTC
CDR3aa: CASSLGGGGYTF